The clone carrying this T cell receptor beta chain was counted ten times or more. As yet, its antigen is unknown. This sample is part of a study of response to subunit inactivated influenza vaccine. Regarding the study as a whole: There was a suggestion from the authors that each seasonal influenza vaccination recruits few new T cells.

The CDR3 is 15 amino acids. V lost 0 bases and J lost 4, with 13 bases in between. The germline V gene encodes CDR1 ENHRY and CDR2 SYGVKD. MiXCR, applied by TCRdb to the RT-PCR reads, yields one record per CDR3 protein. The sample lists 860,000 or so distinct CDR3 sequences, around 20% seen once, with about a tenth in the top ten. J is TRBJ2-7 and V is TRBV10-3, with TRBD2 as a possible D gene (5 bases). Sequences were derived from PBMCs from blood, sampled 5 days after vaccination. The origin of this receptor is a man aged 45-65 years who received an inactivated influenza vaccine. The CDR3 here is CAISESNLGVYEQYF. The DNA of the CDR3 is TGTGCCATCAGTGAGTCGAATTTGGGAGTGTACGAGCAGTACTTC.